The rows below give T cell receptor beta chains drawn from one sample of a study of blood T cell repertoires in COVID-19. This table comes from immunoSEQ multiplex PCR, and its TCRdb copy is limited to in-frame clones, with some not included. The data show more than 95,000 clones, approximately 87% seen once. The sample consisted of peripheral blood. These receptors were collected from a man between 45 and 60 years old with acute or convalescent COVID-19. The CDR3 runs from the conserved cysteine through the conserved F or W. A D gene is named only where the DNA matches it firmly. Size tells how often a clone was seen (once, few, many) or the class of an expanded clone, and some rows leave it out.

DNA	CDR3	size	V	J	D
TGTGCCAGCAAAACAGGATTCCAAGAGACCCAGTACTTC	CASKTGFQETQYF	NA	TRBV12-3/TRBV12-4	TRBJ2-5	NA
TGTGCCAGCAGCCAACAAATAACAGGGAGGGAGGCTTTCTTT	CASSQQITGREAFF	NA	TRBV3-1/TRBV3-2	TRBJ1-1	NA
TGTGCCAGCAGCTCCGGGACAGGGTCCCACGAGCAGTACTTC	CASSSGTGSHEQYF	NA	TRBV3-1/TRBV3-2	TRBJ2-7	TRBD1
TGTGCCAGCAGACCGACAGGGTGGGAGCAGTACTTC	CASRPTGWEQYF	NA	TRBV28	TRBJ2-7	TRBD1
TGTGCCAGCAGCTTGCTAAGTTCCTACGAGCAGTACTTC	CASSLLSSYEQYF	NA	TRBV5-5	TRBJ2-7	NA
TGTGCCAGCAGTCGACTAGCGGATACAGATACGCAGTATTTT	CASSRLADTDTQYF	once	TRBV28	TRBJ2-3	TRBD2
TGTGCCAGCAGCTGGGGGACAGGAGGGGACACTGAAGCTTTCTTT	CASSWGTGGDTEAFF	NA	TRBV5-8	TRBJ1-1	TRBD1
TGTGCCAGCAGTGAGACAGACGGCGAAAAACTGTTTTTT	CASSETDGEKLFF	NA	TRBV2	TRBJ1-4	NA
TGTGCCAGCAGTCCCTGGACAGGGTCTAATGAAAAACTGTTTTTT	CASSPWTGSNEKLFF	NA	TRBV27	TRBJ1-4	TRBD1
TGCGCCAGCAGCCTTGGGGGGATCAACTATGGCTACACCTTC	CASSLGGINYGYTF	NA	TRBV5-1	TRBJ1-2	NA
TGTGCCATCAGTGAGACTAGCGGCTCCTACGAGCAGTACTTC	CAISETSGSYEQYF	NA	TRBV10-3	TRBJ2-7	TRBD2
TGTGCCAGCAGCGCCACGGAAGAGACCCAGTACTTC	CASSATEETQYF	NA	TRBV9	TRBJ2-5	NA
TGTGCCAGTAGTATAGATCTACGGGATAATTCACCCCTCCACTTT	CASSIDLRDNSPLHF	few	TRBV19	TRBJ1-6	NA
TGTGCCAGCAGTTTCCCCCCACTAGCGGAGGAAGAGACCCAGTACTTC	CASSFPPLAEEETQYF	NA	TRBV27	TRBJ2-5	TRBD2
TGTGCCAGCAGCCCAGGTGATGAGCAGTTCTTC	CASSPGDEQFF	NA	TRBV7-9	TRBJ2-1	NA
TGTGCCAGTAGTGCGGGACAGGGGGTCCACAATGAGCAGTTCTTC	CASSAGQGVHNEQFF	NA	TRBV19	TRBJ2-1	TRBD1
TGTGCCAGCATGGGGGACAGCAGCTTGTCCGAGCAGTACTTC	CASMGDSSLSEQYF	once	TRBV28	TRBJ2-7	TRBD1
TGTGCCAGCAGCCGAGGGGCTAGCGGTCAAGCCAAAAACATTCAGTACTTC	CASSRGASGQAKNIQYF	once	TRBV2	TRBJ2-4	TRBD2
TGCAGCGTATTAACAGGGCAAGGCTACACCTTC	CSVLTGQGYTF	NA	TRBV29-1	TRBJ1-2	NA
TGTGCCAGCCACAAGTCCGGACAGGGCGCTTCAGGCACTGAAGCTTTCTTT	CASHKSGQGASGTEAFF	NA	TRBV21-1	TRBJ1-1	NA
TGTGCCACTACATCCCGGGACGGACTACACAATGAGCAGTTCTTC	CATTSRDGLHNEQFF	NA	TRBV24-1	TRBJ2-1	NA
TGTGCCAGCAGCAGCCAATTCAGGGTGTCTGGCTACACCTTC	CASSSQFRVSGYTF	NA	TRBV21-1	TRBJ1-2	NA
TGTGCCAGCAGTTTAGTAGCGGGAGTGGTCGAGCAGTACTTC	CASSLVAGVVEQYF	NA	TRBV6-5	TRBJ2-7	TRBD2
TGTGCCAGCAGTGAGTACCCTAGATTGACAGATACGCAGTATTTT	CASSEYPRLTDTQYF	NA	TRBV6-1	TRBJ2-3	NA
TGTGCCAGCAGTCTCTCACTAGCCGGGACTAATAATGAGCAGTTCTTC	CASSLSLAGTNNEQFF	NA	TRBV6-2/TRBV6-3	TRBJ2-1	TRBD2
TGTGCCAGCAGTGCACAGGGCGTCCACAATGAGCAGTTCTTC	CASSAQGVHNEQFF	NA	TRBV2	TRBJ2-1	NA
TGTGCCAGCAGCGTAGGTGGAGGGACAGGGGGCATTGGAAACACCATATATTTT	CASSVGGGTGGIGNTIYF	NA	TRBV9	TRBJ1-3	TRBD1
TGTGCCAGCAGCGAGGGACTAGGAACCTACGAGCAGTACTTC	CASSEGLGTYEQYF	NA	TRBV7-8	TRBJ2-7	TRBD2
TGTGCCAGCAGCCGGAGTATGTTGAAGGGGATACTAGCCAAAAACATTCAGTACTTC	CASSRSMLKGILAKNIQYF	few	TRBV28	TRBJ2-4	NA
TGCAGCGTATTACGCGACCAGGGGCCCTACGAGCAGTACTTC	CSVLRDQGPYEQYF	NA	TRBV29-1	TRBJ2-7	NA
TGTGCCAGCAGCGAAGGCCTAGTTAAACAGCCCCAGCATTTT	CASSEGLVKQPQHF	NA	TRBV7-9	TRBJ1-5	NA
TGTGCCAGCAGTGGACGGACAGGAAGCACAGATACGCAGTATTTT	CASSGRTGSTDTQYF	NA	TRBV28	TRBJ2-3	TRBD1
TGTGCCAGCTCACCACAAGGACAGACCTCCTACGAGCAGTACTTC	CASSPQGQTSYEQYF	NA	TRBV18	TRBJ2-7	NA
TGTGCCAGCAGCCCCGGACAGGGGGCTTACACCGGGGAGCTGTTTTTT	CASSPGQGAYTGELFF	few	TRBV7-6	TRBJ2-2	TRBD1
TGTGCCAGCAGCCTCGGAGGGAAAAATAATTCACCCCTCCACTTT	CASSLGGKNNSPLHF	NA	TRBV28	TRBJ1-6	NA
TGTGCCAGCAGCCAAGACTCAGCAGGCTGGGACTCTAACTATGGCTACACCTTC	CASSQDSAGWDSNYGYTF	once	TRBV3-1/TRBV3-2	TRBJ1-2	NA
TGCGCCAGCAGGACAGAAAGGGGAGAGCAGTACTTC	CASRTERGEQYF	NA	TRBV5-1	TRBJ2-7	NA
TGTGCCAGCAGTTCTCTAGGGAGGGCGGACACCGGGGAGCTGTTTTTT	CASSSLGRADTGELFF	NA	TRBV28	TRBJ2-2	TRBD2
TGTGCCAGCAGTTTATTAGGGACAGGGGTCACAGATACGCAGTATTTT	CASSLLGTGVTDTQYF	NA	TRBV27	TRBJ2-3	TRBD1
TGTGCCAGCAGTGAATCTGGGGCACTATTAGATGAGCAGTTCTTC	CASSESGALLDEQFF	NA	TRBV25-1	TRBJ2-1	NA
TGCGCCAGCAGCTTTAGGCAGGGTTTTAACTATGGCTACACCTTC	CASSFRQGFNYGYTF	once	TRBV5-1	TRBJ1-2	NA
TGCGCCAGCAGTGATTCAAGGGTCGGGAGAGGCACTGAAGCTTTCTTT	CASSDSRVGRGTEAFF	NA	TRBV10-2	TRBJ1-1	NA
TGTGCCTGGAGTGTAACGGGAGCAGAGCAGTACTTC	CAWSVTGAEQYF	NA	TRBV30	TRBJ2-7	NA
TGTGCCAGCAGCCTAAGCGGGATCAAAGAGACCCAGTACTTC	CASSLSGIKETQYF	NA	TRBV28	TRBJ2-5	TRBD2
TGTGCCAGCAGCTTGGTGCGTGAGCAGTTCTTC	CASSLVREQFF	NA	TRBV5-6	TRBJ2-1	NA
TGTGCCAGCAGCCAAGGGGTTAGCCTAGGTTTCGAGCAGTACTTC	CASSQGVSLGFEQYF	once	TRBV3-1/TRBV3-2	TRBJ2-7	NA
TGTGCCAGCATCCTGACCGGACTAGCGGAGATGAGGCCATGCGAGCAGTACTTC	CASILTGLAEMRPCEQYF	NA	TRBV21-1	TRBJ2-7	NA
TGTGCCAGCAGCCCCAGTCCCTTACTAGCGGGAGCCACCTACGAGCAGTACTTC	CASSPSPLLAGATYEQYF	NA	TRBV11-2	TRBJ2-7	TRBD2
TGTGCCAGCAGCGTAGGAGGGACTAGCGGGAGGGCCTCCGAGCAGTACTTC	CASSVGGTSGRASEQYF	NA	TRBV9	TRBJ2-7	TRBD2
TGCGCCAGCAGTAGAGCGGGAGGCTACGAGCAGTACTTC	CASSRAGGYEQYF	NA	TRBV10-1	TRBJ2-7	TRBD2
TGTGCCAGCAGCAGTAAGACGGGGGGATCCGGGGAGCTGTTTTTT	CASSSKTGGSGELFF	NA	TRBV7-6	TRBJ2-2	TRBD2
TGCGCCAGCAGCCCCTCAGGGGAGTTGTACGAGCAGTACTTC	CASSPSGELYEQYF	NA	TRBV5-1	TRBJ2-7	NA
TGCGCCAGCAGGGGAGTAGCGGGACTCTCCGAGCAGTACTTC	CASRGVAGLSEQYF	NA	TRBV5-1	TRBJ2-7	TRBD2
TGTGCCAGTAGACCCACTTTCAGGGCCAACGTCCTGACTTTC	CASRPTFRANVLTF	NA	TRBV19	TRBJ2-6	NA
TGCGCCAGCAGCATCTCCAGGGGGGTCGGCGAGACCCAGTACTTC	CASSISRGVGETQYF	NA	TRBV5-1	TRBJ2-5	NA